The clone carrying this T cell receptor (beta chain) was seen a few times. This specimen belongs to a study of early T cells in non-severe SARS-CoV-2 infection. For the study at large: Bulk RNA from unsorted whole blood was sequenced; chains were unpaired.

Unique molecular identifiers were attached to individual cDNA molecules. Each CDR3 protein is one row after TCRdb ran MiXCR on the 5' RACE reads. Counted here are 20,000 to 25,000 distinct CDR3 sequences, over 4% occurring once; the ten biggest clones make up 3.5% to 4.5%. Trimming shortened V by 2 bases and J by 0 bases, and 20 bases separated the two germline ends. The CDR3 has 18 residues. Germline CDR1 and CDR2: PRHDT and FYEKMQ (reference sequence). The chain recombines TRBV13 with TRBJ2-7; D perhaps matches TRBD2 (7 bases). The sample comprised whole blood. The receptor's source is an adult who was a healthcare worker with PCR-confirmed SARS-CoV-2 infection or an uninfected control (not recorded which). CDR3: CASSLFSGRGQVSYEQYF. DNA for the CDR3: TGTGCCAGCAGCTTATTTTCTGGGCGGGGGCAGGTCTCCTACGAGCAGTACTTC.